This T cell receptor beta chain was recovered during a study of OX40 agonist ivuxolimab in advanced cancers. As for the study in general: Ivuxolimab, which patients received intravenously every 2 weeks, was dosed at 0.01 to 10 mg/kg. Treatment received earlier with anti-PD-1, anti-PD-L1 or anti-CTLA-4 agents was allowed, and over 30% had some.

Study-wide results and caveats: Dosing at 0.1 to 3.0 mg/kg was accompanied by clonal expansion of CD4+ and CD8+ blood T cells by week 6.

The V gene's germline CDR1 is GTSNPN and CDR2 SVGIG (reference sequence). This CDR3 has 15 residues. V lost 0 bases, J lost 4 bases, and 14 bases lay in between. The protocol was immunoSEQ multiplex PCR, while the TCRdb copy is restricted to in-frame clones and leaves out a portion. The data show roughly 69,000 clones, 80% to 90% seen once. As to this clone: Its specificity is unknown.

This material consisted of CD4+ or CD8+ T cells sorted from blood, taken in a trial of the OX40 agonist ivuxolimab. The origin of this receptor is an adult with an advanced solid tumor such as melanoma, head and neck, liver or kidney cancer. This rearrangement joins TRBV30 to TRBJ2-3; D is possibly TRBD1 or TRBD2 (6 bases each). The CDR3, as DNA: TGTGCCTGGAGTGTGGCTGGGGGGCGAGCAGATACGCAGTATTTT. As protein: CAWSVAGGRADTQYF.